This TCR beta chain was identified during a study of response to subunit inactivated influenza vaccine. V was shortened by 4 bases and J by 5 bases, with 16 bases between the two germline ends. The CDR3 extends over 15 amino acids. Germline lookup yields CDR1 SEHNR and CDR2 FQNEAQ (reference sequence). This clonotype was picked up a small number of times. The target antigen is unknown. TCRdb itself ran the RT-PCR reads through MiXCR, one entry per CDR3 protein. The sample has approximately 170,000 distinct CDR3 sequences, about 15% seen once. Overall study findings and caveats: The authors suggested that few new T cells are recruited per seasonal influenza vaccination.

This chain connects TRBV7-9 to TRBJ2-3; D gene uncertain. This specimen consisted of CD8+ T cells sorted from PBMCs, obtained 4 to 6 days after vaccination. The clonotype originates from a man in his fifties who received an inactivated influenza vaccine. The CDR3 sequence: CASSSPSTERDTQYF. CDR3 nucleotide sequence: TGTGCCAGCAGCTCCCCGTCAACAGAGAGAGATACGCAGTATTTT.